A single sample is the source of the 18 T cell receptor beta chains below, sequenced in a study of tumor and adjacent non-tumor tissue in lung cancer. The library came from three nested PCR rounds adapted from ARM-PCR protocols. TCRdb used MiXCR to reprocess the multiplex PCR reads, holding one entry per CDR3 protein. This sample carries some 97,000 distinct CDR3 sequences, 50% to 70% of them seen once, and the ten largest clones take roughly 19%. The template was RNA from unsorted bulk tissue. More than 3 cm separated this lung sample from the edge of the tumor. The sequenced material came from distant non-tumor lung tissue. The receptors here all came from a young man with non-small cell lung cancer.

This clonotype was detected many times. The V and J genes are TRBV7-9 and TRBJ2-1; TRBD2 might be the D (6 bases). CDR1 is SEHNR, CDR2 FQNEAQ, per germline (reference sequence). CDR3 size: 15 residues. V lost 5 bases and J 9 bases, leaving 20 bases between the germline ends. The CDR3 loop reads CASSPQAGLISEQFF. The CDR3 DNA is TGTGCCAGCAGCCCACAGGCGGGACTTATAAGTGAGCAGTTCTTC.

The chain carries TRBV13 and TRBJ2-7, with D hard to call. This CDR3 is built from 15 residues. The germline gives CDR1 PRHDT, CDR2 FYEKMQ (reference sequence). Trimming cost V 7 bases and J 3 bases, with 19 bases left between them. CDR3 sequence: CASNLSGVEYYEQYF. CDR3 sequence (DNA): TGTGCCAGCAACCTCTCTGGCGTGGAGTACTACGAGCAGTACTTC.

In this sample, this clonotype turned up many times. V and J are TRBV12-5 and TRBJ1-6; no reliable D call. The V gene's germline CDR1 is LGHNT and CDR2 FRNRAP. The V end lost 6 bases, the J end lost 10 bases, and 10 bases lay between the germline ends. The CDR3 covers 12 residues. CDR3 sequence: CASGTAESPLHF. Here the CDR3 DNA reads TGTGCTAGTGGGACGGCGGAGTCACCCCTCCACTTT.

Points on this clonotype: A read error may account for a junction end that differs from germline. This chain joins TRBV29-1 and TRBJ1-2, with a weak D call TRBD1 (6 bases). Germline V lookup: CDR1 SQVTM, CDR2 ANQGSEA. This CDR3 is 15 amino acids long. CDR3 DNA: TGTAGCGTTGATGGGGCAGGGGCGATCCTGGGATGCTACACCTTC. It encodes CSVDGAGAILGCYTF.

The genes are TRBV7-9 and TRBJ2-5; D possibly corresponds to TRBD2 (5 bases). CDR1 and CDR2 (germline): SEHNR, FQNEAQ (reference sequence). The CDR3 sequence is 16 residues long. Trimming shortened V by 4 bases and J by 2 bases, and 17 bases separated the two germline ends. This CDR3 reads CASSSCGSNGQETQYF. CDR3 nucleotides: TGTGCCAGCAGCTCCTGCGGGTCAAACGGGCAAGAGACCCAGTACTTC.

This chain joins TRBV20-1 and TRBJ2-1, with 11 bases that match TRBD2. The CDR3 covers 18 residues. Germline loops: CDR1 DFQATT, CDR2 SNEGSKA (reference sequence). The CDR3 protein is CTARHTSGGRSSYNEQFF. CDR3 in DNA: TGCACTGCCAGACACACTAGCGGGGGCCGTAGCTCCTACAATGAGCAGTTCTTC.

This clonotype qualifies as medium-sized. The J gene is TRBJ2-1, the V gene TRBV20-1, with TRBD1 identical over 9 bases. CDR1 and CDR2 (germline): DFQATT, SNEGSKA (reference sequence). This CDR3 has 14 residues. The ends lost 2 bases at V and 9 bases at J; junction bases unmatched: 8. CDR3 coding DNA: TGCAGTGCTAGACAGACAGGGGGAAAGACTGAGCAGTTCTTC. Protein: CSARQTGGKTEQFF.

Regarding this clonotype: One junction end does not reproduce the germline sequence, and a read error may be involved. The genes are TRBV6-1 and TRBJ2-1; TRBD2 is a possible D gene (6 bases). Germline CDR1 MNHNS, CDR2 SASEGT. CDR3 length: 19 residues. As DNA, the CDR3 is TGTGTCAGCATGAATCGGGCTAGCGCCGCCCAAGAGGGCTACACTGAGCAGTTCTTC. Translation gives CVSMNRASAAQEGYTEQFF.

The chain combines TRBV20-1 with TRBJ2-2, with D maybe TRBD2 (5 bases). The V end was cut by 5 bases, the J end by 6 bases, with 19 bases between. The germline CDR1 and CDR2 sequences are DFQATT and SNEGSKA (reference sequence). The CDR3 is made up of 15 amino acids. CDR3 sequence: CSASVRSSASGELFF. DNA for the CDR3: TGCAGTGCTTCCGTGAGGAGTAGCGCATCCGGGGAGCTGTTTTTT.

CDR3 DNA sequence: TGCAGTACTAACGGCATGAACACTGAAGCTTTCTTT. Translating gives CSTNGMNTEAFF. The V call is TRBV20-1, the J call TRBJ1-1; D is unresolved. Germline V lookup: CDR1 DFQATT, CDR2 SNEGSKA (reference sequence). Trimming left V 8 bases short and J 0 bases short, with 10 bases between. The CDR3 runs 12 residues.

Points on this clonotype: A clone one base away is much larger, so this may be a read error. The rearrangement joins TRBV12-3 or TRBV12-4 to TRBJ2-1; 9 nucleotides agree with TRBD1. This CDR3 has 15 amino acids. The CDR3 coding sequence is TGTGCCAGCGGACGTCCGGGACAGGGATACAATGAGCAGTCCTTC. Amino acid sequence: CASGRPGQGYNEQSF.

V usage is TRBV4-1 and J usage is TRBJ2-7; the D call may be TRBD1 or TRBD2 (5 bases each). This CDR3 is 17 amino acids long. Germline-derived CDR1 and CDR2 are MGHRA and YSYEKL. Trimming pared 4 bases from V and 0 bases from J, leaving 19 bases between. The CDR3 is CASSLAHGTATSYEQYF. In DNA form, the CDR3 reads TGCGCCAGCAGCCTAGCGCACGGGACGGCGACCTCCTACGAGCAGTACTTC.

This clonotype was seen repeatedly, ten times or more. Given a much more abundant clone one base away, this may be a read error. This chain joins TRBV11-2 and TRBJ2-2; possibly TRBD2 for D (5 bases). This CDR3 has 12 residues. Germline V gene data show CDR1 as SGHAT and CDR2 as FQNNGV. The CDR3 region is CASSLSAGEPFF. CDR3 sequence (DNA): TGTGCCAGCAGCTTAAGTGCCGGGGAGCCGTTTTTT.

The chain links TRBV19 to TRBJ2-7; 9 nucleotides match TRBD2. This CDR3 region has 13 residues. The ends lost 1 base at V and 6 bases at J; junction bases unmatched: 1. The germline gives CDR1 LNHDA, CDR2 SQIVND (reference sequence). Here the CDR3 reads CASSIGLAAEQYF. CDR3 DNA sequence: TGTGCCAGTAGTATAGGACTAGCGGCCGAGCAGTACTTC. Full variable domain (outside the CDR3, taken from reference TRBV19 and TRBJ2-7): DGGITQSPKYLFRKEGQNVTLSCEQNLNHDAMYWYRQDPGQGLRLIYYSQIVNDFQKGDIAEGYSVSREKKESFPLTVTSAQKNPTAFYLCASSIGLAAEQYFGPGTRLTVT.

Note on this clonotype: The germline gene is not matched at one end of the junction; a read error may be the cause. The rearrangement uses TRBV7-3 and TRBJ2-1, with D unclear. CDR1 and CDR2 (germline): SGHTA, FQGTGA. This CDR3 has 12 residues. This chain's CDR3 is CASTLGEGEQFF. The CDR3 DNA reads as TGTGCCAGCACCTTAGGCGAAGGTGAGCAGTTCTTC.

V is TRBV4-3 and J is TRBJ2-3, with D tentatively TRBD2 (7 bases). Trimming took 0 bases from V and 4 from J, leaving 8 bases between them. The CDR3 runs to 14 residues. Per germline, CDR1 LGHNA and CDR2 YSLEER. The CDR3 spells CASSQEGGADTQYF. The CDR3 DNA follows: TGCGCCAGCAGCCAAGAAGGGGGGGCAGATACGCAGTATTTT.

This clonotype was recorded at least ten times. The rearrangement joins TRBV7-9 to TRBJ2-3; D gene ambiguous. Per germline, CDR1 SEHNR and CDR2 FQNEAQ (reference sequence). Trimming stripped 10 bases from V and 6 bases from J, with 17 bases between. The CDR3 is 13 amino acids. The CDR3 reads CAILDGVADTQYF. Here the CDR3 DNA reads TGTGCCATCCTGGATGGGGTGGCGGATACGCAGTATTTT. Using reference TRBV7-9 and TRBJ2-3 for the parts outside the CDR3, the full variable domain is DTGVSQNPRHKITKRGQNVTFRCDPISEHNRLYWYRQTLGQGPEFLTYFQNEAQLEKSRLLSDRFSAERPKGSFSTLEIQRTEQGDSAMYLCAILDGVADTQYFGPGTRLTVL.

This clonotype occurred a few times. The chain carries TRBV11-3 and TRBJ2-5; 8 bases align to TRBD2. The germline CDR1 and CDR2 sequences are SGHNT and YENEEA. The CDR3 has 16 residues. V shed 5 bases, J shed 4 bases, and the junction held 12 bases outside the gene matches. CDR3 protein: CASSAGVGLEGETQYF. CDR3 bases: TGTGCCAGCAGCGCGGGGGTGGGACTAGAAGGAGAGACCCAGTACTTC.